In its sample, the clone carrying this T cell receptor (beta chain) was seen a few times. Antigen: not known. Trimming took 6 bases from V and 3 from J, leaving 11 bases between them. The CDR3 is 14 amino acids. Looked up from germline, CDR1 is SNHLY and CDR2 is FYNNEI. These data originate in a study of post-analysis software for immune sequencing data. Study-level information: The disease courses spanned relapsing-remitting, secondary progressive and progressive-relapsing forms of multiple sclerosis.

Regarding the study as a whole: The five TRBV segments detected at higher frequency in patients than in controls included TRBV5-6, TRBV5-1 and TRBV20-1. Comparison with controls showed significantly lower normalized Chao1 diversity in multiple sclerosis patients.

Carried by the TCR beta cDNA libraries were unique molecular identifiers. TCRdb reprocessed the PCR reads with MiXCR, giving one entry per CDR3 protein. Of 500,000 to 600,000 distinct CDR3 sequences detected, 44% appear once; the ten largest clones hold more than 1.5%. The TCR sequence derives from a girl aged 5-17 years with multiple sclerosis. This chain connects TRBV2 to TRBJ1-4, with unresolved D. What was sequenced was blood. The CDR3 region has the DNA TGTGCCAGCAGGACGGGAATGGCTAATGAAAAACTGTTTTTT. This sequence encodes CASRTGMANEKLFF.